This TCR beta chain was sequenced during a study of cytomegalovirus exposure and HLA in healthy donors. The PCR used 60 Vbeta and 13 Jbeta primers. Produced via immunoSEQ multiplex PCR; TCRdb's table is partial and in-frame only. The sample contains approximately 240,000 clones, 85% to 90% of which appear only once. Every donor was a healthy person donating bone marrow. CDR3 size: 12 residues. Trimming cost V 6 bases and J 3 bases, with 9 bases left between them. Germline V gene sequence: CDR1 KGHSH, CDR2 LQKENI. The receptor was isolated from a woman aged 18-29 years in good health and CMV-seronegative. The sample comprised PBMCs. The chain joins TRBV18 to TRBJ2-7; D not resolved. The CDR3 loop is CASSLLDYEQYF. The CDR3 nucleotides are TGTGCCAGCTCCCTCTTAGACTACGAGCAGTACTTC. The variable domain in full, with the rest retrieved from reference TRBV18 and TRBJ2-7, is NAGVMQNPRHLVRRRGQEARLRCSPMKGHSHVYWYRQLPEEGLKFMVYLQKENIIDESGMPKERFSAEFPKEGPSILRIQQVVRGDSAAYFCASSLLDYEQYFGPGTRLTVT.